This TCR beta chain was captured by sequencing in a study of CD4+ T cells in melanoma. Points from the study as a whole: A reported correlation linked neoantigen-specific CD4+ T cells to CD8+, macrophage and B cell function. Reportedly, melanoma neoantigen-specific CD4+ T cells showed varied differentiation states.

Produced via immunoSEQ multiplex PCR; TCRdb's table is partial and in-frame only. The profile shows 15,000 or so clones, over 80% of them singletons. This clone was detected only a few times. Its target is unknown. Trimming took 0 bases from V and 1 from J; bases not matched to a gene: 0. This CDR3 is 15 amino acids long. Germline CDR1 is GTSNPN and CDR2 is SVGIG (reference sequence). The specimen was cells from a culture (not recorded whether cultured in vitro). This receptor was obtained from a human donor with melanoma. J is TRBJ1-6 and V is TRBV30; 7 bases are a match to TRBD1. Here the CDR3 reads CAWSVQGSYNSPLHF. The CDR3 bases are TGTGCCTGGAGTGTACAGGGGTCCTATAATTCACCCCTCCACTTT.